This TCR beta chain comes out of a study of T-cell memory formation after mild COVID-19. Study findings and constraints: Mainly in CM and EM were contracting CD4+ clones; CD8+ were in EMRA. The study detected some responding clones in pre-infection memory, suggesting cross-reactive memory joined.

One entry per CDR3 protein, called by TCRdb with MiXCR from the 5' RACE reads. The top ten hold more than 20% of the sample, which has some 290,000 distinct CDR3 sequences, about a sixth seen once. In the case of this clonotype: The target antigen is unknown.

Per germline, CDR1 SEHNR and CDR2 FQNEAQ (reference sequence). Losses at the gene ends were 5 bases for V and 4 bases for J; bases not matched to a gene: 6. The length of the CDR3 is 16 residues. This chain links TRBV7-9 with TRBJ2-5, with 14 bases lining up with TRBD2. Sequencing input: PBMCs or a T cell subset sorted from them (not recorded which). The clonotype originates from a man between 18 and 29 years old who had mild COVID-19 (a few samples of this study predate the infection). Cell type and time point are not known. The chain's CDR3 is CASSPPGLAGVETQYF. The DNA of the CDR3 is TGTGCCAGCAGCCCCCCGGGACTAGCGGGGGTAGAGACCCAGTACTTC. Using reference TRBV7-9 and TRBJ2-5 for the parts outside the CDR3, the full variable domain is DTGVSQNPRHKITKRGQNVTFRCDPISEHNRLYWYRQTLGQGPEFLTYFQNEAQLEKSRLLSDRFSAERPKGSFSTLEIQRTEQGDSAMYLCASSPPGLAGVETQYFGPGTRLLVL.